The sequence of this T cell receptor (beta chain) was determined in a study of blood T cell repertoires in COVID-19. Study in general: COVID-19 samples, acute and convalescent, were from the United States, Italy and Spain.

In the original workflow: Using reference gene primer amplification, nucleated cell counts were estimated. Assay used: immunoSEQ multiplex PCR; TCRdb lists only in-frame clones, some missing. V, J and clone size reflect that table, while D and trimming were determined from the DNA. The table records 100,000 to 120,000 clones, 70% to 90% of them present only once. V was clipped by 3 bases and J by 1 base; unmatched bases: 9. This CDR3 contains 16 residues. In germline, CDR1 is GTSNPN, CDR2 SVGIG (reference sequence). The rearrangement uses TRBV30 and TRBJ2-1, with TRBD1 matching 7 bases. This TCR was sampled from a woman aged 50 to 60 with acute or convalescent COVID-19. The sequenced sample consisted of peripheral blood. The CDR3 DNA sequence: TGTGCCTGGAGCCGTTATGGGACAGTTTCCTACAATGAGCAGTTCTTC. Amino acid sequence: CAWSRYGTVSYNEQFF.